The 5 T cell receptor beta chains below come from one sample, sequenced in a study of beta chain features in type 1 diabetes. The sequenced template was cDNA made from the entire isolated RNA. Assay used: immunoSEQ multiplex PCR; TCRdb lists only in-frame clones, some missing. This table has 350,000 to 400,000 clones, over 12% appearing once. Sequenced input: naive CD4+ T cells from blood. The receptors here all came from a woman between 18 and 29 years old in good health.

The CDR3 sequence: CASRLGQGEAFF. CDR3 DNA sequence: TGTGCCAGCAGACTCGGACAGGGCGAAGCTTTCTTT. V gene TRBV28 combines with J gene TRBJ1-1, with TRBD1 matching over 8 bases. V was pared by 6 bases and J by 8 bases, with 5 bases of the junction left unmatched. The germline V gene has CDR1 MDHEN and CDR2 SYDVKM. The CDR3 length is 12 residues.

This clone has only a few counts. The V call is TRBV11-2, the J call TRBJ2-1; maybe TRBD2 (5 bases). The CDR3 covers 13 residues. Germline V lookup: CDR1 SGHAT, CDR2 FQNNGV. V dropped 1 base and J dropped 8 bases, with 9 bases sitting between them. The CDR3 DNA follows: TGTGCCAGCAGCTTAGTAGGGAGAGATGAGCAGTTCTTC. Translating gives CASSLVGRDEQFF.

This clone was counted between two and nine times. The chain is built from TRBV7-3 and TRBJ2-2, with 10 bases aligning to TRBD1. This CDR3 spans 17 amino acids. V shed 1 base, J shed 4 bases, and the junction held 6 bases outside the gene matches. Germline lookup yields CDR1 SGHTA and CDR2 FQGTGA. The CDR3 loop is CASSLIAGQGSTGELFF. The CDR3 DNA sequence: TGTGCCAGCAGCTTAATCGCGGGACAGGGGTCCACCGGGGAGCTGTTTTTT. The full variable domain, completed using reference TRBV7-3 and TRBJ2-2, is GAGVSQTPSNKVTEKGKYVELRCDPISGHTALYWYRQSLGQGPEFLIYFQGTGAADDSGLPNDRFFAVRPEGSVSTLKIQRTERGDSAVYLCASSLIAGQGSTGELFFGEGSRLTVL.

This clone turned up a few times. This chain connects TRBV11-2 to TRBJ2-1, with 9 bases identical to TRBD2. This CDR3 region has 14 residues. V shed 2 bases and J 8 bases; nucleotides not matched to a gene: 4. Germline V lookup: CDR1 SGHAT, CDR2 FQNNGV. The CDR3 is CASSLILAGHEQFF. The CDR3 nucleotides read TGTGCCAGCAGCTTAATTCTAGCGGGACATGAGCAGTTCTTC.

A few counts support this clone. The rearrangement uses TRBV6-6 and TRBJ2-4; possible D gene TRBD1, 6 bases. The CDR3 totals 15 residues. V was clipped by 6 bases and J by 5 bases, with 17 bases between them. Per the germline V gene, CDR1 is MNHNY and CDR2 is SVGAGI (reference sequence). The CDR3 protein is CASSTTGSRENIQYF. As DNA, the CDR3 is TGTGCCAGCAGCACTACAGGGTCGAGGGAAAACATTCAGTACTTC.